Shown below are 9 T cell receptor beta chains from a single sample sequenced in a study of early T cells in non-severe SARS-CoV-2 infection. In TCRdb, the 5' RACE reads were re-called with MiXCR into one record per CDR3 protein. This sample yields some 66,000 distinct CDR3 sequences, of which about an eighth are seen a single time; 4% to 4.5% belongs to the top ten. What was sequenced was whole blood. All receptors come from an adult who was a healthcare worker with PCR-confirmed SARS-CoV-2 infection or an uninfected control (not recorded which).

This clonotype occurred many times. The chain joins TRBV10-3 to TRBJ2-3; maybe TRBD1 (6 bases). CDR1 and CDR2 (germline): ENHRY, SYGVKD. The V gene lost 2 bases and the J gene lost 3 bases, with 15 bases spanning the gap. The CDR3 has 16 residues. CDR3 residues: CAISELRSRGTDTQYF. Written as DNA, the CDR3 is TGTGCCATCAGTGAGCTGAGGAGCAGGGGTACAGATACGCAGTATTTT.

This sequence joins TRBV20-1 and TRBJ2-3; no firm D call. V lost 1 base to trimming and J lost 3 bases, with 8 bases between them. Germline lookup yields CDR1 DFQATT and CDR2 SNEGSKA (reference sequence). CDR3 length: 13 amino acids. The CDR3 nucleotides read TGCAGTGCTAGAGTGCCAAAAACAGATACGCAGTATTTT. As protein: CSARVPKTDTQYF.

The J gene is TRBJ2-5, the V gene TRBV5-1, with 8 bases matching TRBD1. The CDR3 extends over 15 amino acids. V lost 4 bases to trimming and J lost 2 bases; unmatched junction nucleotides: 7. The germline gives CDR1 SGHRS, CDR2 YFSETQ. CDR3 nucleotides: TGCGCCAGCAGCCTAGGGACAGGAGGACAAGAGACCCAGTACTTC. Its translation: CASSLGTGGQETQYF.

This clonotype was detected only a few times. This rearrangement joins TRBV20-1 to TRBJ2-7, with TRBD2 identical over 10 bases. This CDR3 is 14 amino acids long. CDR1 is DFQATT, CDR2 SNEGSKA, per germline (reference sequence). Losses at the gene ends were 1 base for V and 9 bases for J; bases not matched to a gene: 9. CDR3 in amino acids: CSARGDSGRPGQYF. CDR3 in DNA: TGCAGTGCTAGAGGAGATAGCGGGAGGCCTGGGCAGTACTTC.

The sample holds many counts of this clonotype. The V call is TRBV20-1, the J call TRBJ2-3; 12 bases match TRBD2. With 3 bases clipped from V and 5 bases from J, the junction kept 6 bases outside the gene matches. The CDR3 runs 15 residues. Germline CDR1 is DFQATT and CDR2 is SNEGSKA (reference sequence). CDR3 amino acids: CSASKTSGGVDTQYF. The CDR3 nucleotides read TGCAGTGCTAGTAAGACTAGCGGGGGAGTAGATACGCAGTATTTT.

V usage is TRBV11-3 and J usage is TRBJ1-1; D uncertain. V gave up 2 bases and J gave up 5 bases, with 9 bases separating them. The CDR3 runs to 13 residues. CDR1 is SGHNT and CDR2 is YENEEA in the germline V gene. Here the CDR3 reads CASSLPQPTEAFF. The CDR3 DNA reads TGTGCCAGCAGCTTACCGCAGCCTACTGAAGCTTTCTTT.

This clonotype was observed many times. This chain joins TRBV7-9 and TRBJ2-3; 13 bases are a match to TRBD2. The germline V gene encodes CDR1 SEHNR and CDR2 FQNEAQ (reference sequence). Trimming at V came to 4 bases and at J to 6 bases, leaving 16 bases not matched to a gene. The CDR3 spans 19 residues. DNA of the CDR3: TGTGCCAGCAGCTCACGACTCGATACTAGCGGGAGGGCCTCGGATACGCAGTATTTT. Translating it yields CASSSRLDTSGRASDTQYF.

The CDR3 sequence is CSAFLERGTDTQYF. CDR3 coding DNA: TGCAGTGCTTTCCTGGAGAGGGGCACAGATACGCAGTATTTT. The chain uses TRBV20-1 and TRBJ2-3, with D maybe TRBD2 (5 bases). Between the trimmed V and J ends, which lost 5 bases and 1 base, there was a span of 13 bases. The CDR3 loop spans 14 amino acids. CDR1 and CDR2 (germline): DFQATT, SNEGSKA (reference sequence).

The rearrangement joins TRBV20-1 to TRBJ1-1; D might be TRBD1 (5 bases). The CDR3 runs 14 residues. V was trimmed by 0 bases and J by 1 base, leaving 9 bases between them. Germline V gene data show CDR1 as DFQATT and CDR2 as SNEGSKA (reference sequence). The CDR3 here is CSARDLTANTEAFF. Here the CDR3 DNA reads TGCAGTGCTAGAGATCTGACAGCGAACACTGAAGCTTTCTTT.